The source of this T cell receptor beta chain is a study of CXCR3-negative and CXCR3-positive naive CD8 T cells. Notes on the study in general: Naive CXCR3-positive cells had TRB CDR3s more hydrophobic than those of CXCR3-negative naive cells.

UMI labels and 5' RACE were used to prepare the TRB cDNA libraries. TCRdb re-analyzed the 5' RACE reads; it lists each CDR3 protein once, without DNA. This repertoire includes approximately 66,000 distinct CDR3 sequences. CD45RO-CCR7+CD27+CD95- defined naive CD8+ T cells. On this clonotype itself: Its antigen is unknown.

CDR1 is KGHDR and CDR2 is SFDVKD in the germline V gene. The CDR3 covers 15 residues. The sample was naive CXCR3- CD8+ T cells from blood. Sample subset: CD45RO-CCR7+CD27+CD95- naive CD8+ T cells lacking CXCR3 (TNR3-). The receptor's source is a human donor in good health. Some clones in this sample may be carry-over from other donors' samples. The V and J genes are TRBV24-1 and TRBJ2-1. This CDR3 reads CATQLTEDAHNEQFF.